The 13 T cell receptor beta chains below were found in one sample sequenced in a study of T cell responses to AZD1222 COVID-19 vaccine (dated by TCRdb to the early 2020s). Reading the label with the study, this specimen's time point is: baseline before first vaccination. The method was the immunoSEQ multiplex PCR assay. Held by TCRdb, this immuneACCESS table contains in-frame sequences only and omits some clones. Under half of the omission traces to an unresolved V gene where checked; the cause of the rest is unknown. This sample comprises more than 250,000 clones, 85% to 95% of them detected only once. The ten largest clones add up to about 0.5% of the sample. Sequencing was performed on peripheral blood, taken on day 0 of AZD1222 vaccination. Receptor source: an adult in good health.

The count of this clone is one. The J gene is TRBJ2-5, the V gene TRBV7-9; a possible D gene is TRBD2 (6 bases). Germline values: CDR1 SEHNR, CDR2 FQNEAQ (reference sequence). This CDR3 contains 15 residues. V was trimmed by 5 bases and J by 0 bases, leaving 13 bases between them. CDR3 protein: CASSERGRYQETQYF. The DNA of the CDR3 is TGTGCCAGCAGCGAACGGGGGAGGTACCAAGAGACCCAGTACTTC.

This clone has a single count. The V gene is TRBV18, the J gene TRBJ1-3; TRBD1 agrees at 8 bases. There are 15 residues in the CDR3. Germline CDR1 reads KGHSH; CDR2 reads LQKENI. V dropped 5 bases and J dropped 0; count of bases not matched to a gene: 3. This CDR3 is CASSTTGVSGNTIYF. The CDR3 bases are TGTGCCAGCTCAACGACAGGGGTCTCTGGAAACACCATATATTTT.

This chain connects TRBV28 to TRBJ1-1; D perhaps matches TRBD1 (5 bases). Trimming left V 3 bases short and J 4 bases short, with 9 bases between. The CDR3 covers 13 residues. Per germline, CDR1 MDHEN and CDR2 SYDVKM. CDR3: CASSFGGGTEAFF. The DNA for the CDR3 is TGTGCCAGCAGTTTTGGGGGGGGCACTGAAGCTTTCTTT. The full variable domain, its missing parts supplied by reference TRBV28 and TRBJ1-1, is DVKVTQSSRYLVKRTGEKVFLECVQDMDHENMFWYRQDPGLGLRLIYFSYDVKMKEKGDIPEGYSVSREKKERFSLILESASTNQTSMYLCASSFGGGTEAFFGQGTRLTVV.

This rearrangement joins TRBV19 to TRBJ2-2, with D maybe TRBD2 (5 bases). Germline CDR1 LNHDA, CDR2 SQIVND (reference sequence). The CDR3 consists of 14 residues. V was pared by 4 bases and J by 4 bases, with 10 bases between. The CDR3 reads CASSRETSTGELFF. For the CDR3, the DNA is TGTGCCAGTAGTAGGGAGACAAGCACCGGGGAGCTGTTTTTT.

The chain has TRBV6-2 or TRBV6-3 and TRBJ2-7; TRBD2 agrees at 8 bases. The CDR3 has 15 amino acids. The V and J ends lost 2 bases and 7 bases, in that order; junction bases with no gene match: 10. The germline V gene encodes CDR1 MNHEY and CDR2 SVGEGT. The CDR3 DNA reads as TGTGCCAGCAGTTACGTTCGAGCGGGAGTACGGGAGCAGTACTTC. Translation: CASSYVRAGVREQYF.

The J gene is TRBJ1-2, the V gene TRBV5-6; D call uncertain. V shed 4 bases and J shed 7 bases, with 23 bases lying between them. The CDR3 loop spans 16 amino acids. CDR1 SGHDT and CDR2 YYEEEE come from the germline V gene. The CDR3 reads CASSPRPRATWGGYTF. The CDR3 nucleotides read TGTGCCAGCAGCCCGCGGCCCCGTGCGACCTGGGGTGGCTACACCTTC.

With regard to this clone: The same CDR3 is also encoded by other DNA sequences in this sample. The chain couples TRBV19 to TRBJ1-5; the D gene is possibly TRBD1 (5 bases). From germline, CDR1 is LNHDA and CDR2 SQIVND (reference sequence). Deletions cut 4 bases from V and 4 bases from J, with 8 bases between. CDR3 length: 13 amino acids. The CDR3 region is CASSRGGNQPQHF. CDR3 nucleotide sequence: TGTGCCAGTAGTAGGGGGGGGAATCAGCCCCAGCATTTT.

The chain recombines TRBV5-1 with TRBJ2-5; maybe TRBD2 (5 bases). CDR1 and CDR2 from the germline V gene are SGHRS and YFSETQ. V was pared by 0 bases and J by 8 bases, with 14 bases between. The CDR3 sequence is 14 residues long. The CDR3 DNA sequence: TGCGCCAGCAGCTTGGGTCTAGCCGACGGAACCCAGTACTTC. Translating it yields CASSLGLADGTQYF.

This clone was detected once. This chain connects TRBV29-1 to TRBJ2-1, with a weak D call TRBD2 (6 bases). The ends were cut back, 2 bases at V and 7 bases at J, with 15 bases in the middle. The germline V gene has CDR1 SQVTM and CDR2 ANQGSEA. This CDR3 is built from 14 residues. The CDR3 here is CSVESGGNRNEQFF. Here the CDR3 DNA reads TGCAGCGTTGAATCAGGCGGGAATAGGAATGAGCAGTTCTTC.

J is TRBJ2-3 and V is TRBV19; 15 bases are shared with TRBD2. The CDR3 runs to 16 residues. The ends lost 10 bases at V and 6 bases at J; junction bases unmatched: 11. The germline CDR1 and CDR2 sequences are LNHDA and SQIVND (reference sequence). The CDR3 spells CAIGLAGGSVGDTQYF. CDR3 nucleotide sequence: TGTGCCATTGGACTAGCGGGGGGGTCCGTTGGGGATACGCAGTATTTT.

The rearrangement uses TRBV6-2 or TRBV6-3 and TRBJ1-5, with a weak D call TRBD1 (5 bases). The CDR3 is made up of 15 amino acids. The V and J ends lost 4 bases and 0 bases respectively, with 10 bases between them. Germline assignment: CDR1 MNHEY and CDR2 SVGEGT. The CDR3 nucleotides are TGTGCCAGCAGTTTACGGACACATAGCAATCAGCCCCAGCATTTT. Residues: CASSLRTHSNQPQHF.

The chain employs TRBV28 and TRBJ2-5; 7 bases align to TRBD2. V trimming: 6 bases; J trimming: 3 bases; junction bases outside the gene matches: 13. The CDR3 is made up of 16 amino acids. Germline loops: CDR1 MDHEN, CDR2 SYDVKM. The CDR3 protein is CASSFHGGFIKETQYF. The CDR3 nucleotides are TGTGCCAGCAGCTTCCACGGGGGGTTTATCAAAGAGACCCAGTACTTC.

V usage is TRBV6-2 or TRBV6-3 and J usage is TRBJ1-1; no clear D gene. The ends were cut back, 2 bases at V and 3 bases at J, with 4 bases in the middle. CDR1 and CDR2 from the germline V gene are MNHEY and SVGEGT. CDR3 length: 12 residues. This chain's CDR3 is CASSYPDTEAFF. In DNA, the CDR3 is TGTGCCAGCAGTTACCCTGACACTGAAGCTTTCTTT.